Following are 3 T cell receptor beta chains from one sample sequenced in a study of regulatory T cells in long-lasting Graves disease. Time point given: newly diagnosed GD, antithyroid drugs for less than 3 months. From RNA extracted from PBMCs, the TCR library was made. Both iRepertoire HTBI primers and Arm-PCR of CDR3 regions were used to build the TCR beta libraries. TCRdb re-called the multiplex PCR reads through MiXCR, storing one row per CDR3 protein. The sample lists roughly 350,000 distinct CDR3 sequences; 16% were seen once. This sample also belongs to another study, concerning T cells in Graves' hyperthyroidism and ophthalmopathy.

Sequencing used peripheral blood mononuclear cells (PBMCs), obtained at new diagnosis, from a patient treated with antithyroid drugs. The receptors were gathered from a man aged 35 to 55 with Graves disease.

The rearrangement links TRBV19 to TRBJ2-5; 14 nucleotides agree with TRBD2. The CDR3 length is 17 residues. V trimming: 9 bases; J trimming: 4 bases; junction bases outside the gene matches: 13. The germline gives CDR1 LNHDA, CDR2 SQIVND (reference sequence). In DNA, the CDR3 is TGTGCCAGCTTCCCGGGACTAGCGGGGGCCCGCCGAGAGACCCAGTACTTC. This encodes CASFPGLAGARRETQYF.

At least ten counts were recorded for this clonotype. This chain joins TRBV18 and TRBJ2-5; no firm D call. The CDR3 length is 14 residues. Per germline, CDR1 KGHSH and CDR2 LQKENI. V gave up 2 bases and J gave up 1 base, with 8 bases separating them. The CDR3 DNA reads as TGTGCCAGCTCACCAACGAGAACCCAAGAGACCCAGTACTTC. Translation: CASSPTRTQETQYF.

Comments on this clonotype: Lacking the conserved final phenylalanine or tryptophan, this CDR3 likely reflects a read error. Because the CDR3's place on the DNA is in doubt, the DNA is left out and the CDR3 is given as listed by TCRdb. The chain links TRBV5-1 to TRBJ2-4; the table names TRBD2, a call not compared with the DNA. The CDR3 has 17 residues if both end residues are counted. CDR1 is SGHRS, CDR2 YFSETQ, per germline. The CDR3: CASSLDTSGPESRYFGP.